The present T cell receptor (beta chain) was sequenced within a study of T cells in women clearing cervical HPV infection. Concerning this clone itself: The read comes to an end 3 residues before the CDR3 does, leaving the germline J gene to fill in the end.

The CDR3 contains 11 residues. Germline V CDR1 and CDR2: SGHAT, FQNNGV. Trimming removed 4 bases at V and 6 bases at J, with 7 bases between. Average input was around 1,200 ng genomic DNA for immunoSEQ TCR beta CDR3 amplification. Repertoires were generated with immunoSEQ multiplex PCR, while TCRdb's copy carries only in-frame clones and drops some. Found here are about 21,000 clones; the top ten clones hold 5% to 6.5%. This chain connects TRBV11-2 to TRBJ2-7; D call uncertain. Sequencing was performed on blood buffy coat. The sequence was collected from a woman aged 18 to 75 with a cervical HPV16 infection that either progressed to CIN3+ or cleared (not recorded which). The CDR3 sequence is CASSSLSEQYF. The sequenced part of the CDR3 DNA is TGTGCCAGCAGCTCCCTTTCCGAG.